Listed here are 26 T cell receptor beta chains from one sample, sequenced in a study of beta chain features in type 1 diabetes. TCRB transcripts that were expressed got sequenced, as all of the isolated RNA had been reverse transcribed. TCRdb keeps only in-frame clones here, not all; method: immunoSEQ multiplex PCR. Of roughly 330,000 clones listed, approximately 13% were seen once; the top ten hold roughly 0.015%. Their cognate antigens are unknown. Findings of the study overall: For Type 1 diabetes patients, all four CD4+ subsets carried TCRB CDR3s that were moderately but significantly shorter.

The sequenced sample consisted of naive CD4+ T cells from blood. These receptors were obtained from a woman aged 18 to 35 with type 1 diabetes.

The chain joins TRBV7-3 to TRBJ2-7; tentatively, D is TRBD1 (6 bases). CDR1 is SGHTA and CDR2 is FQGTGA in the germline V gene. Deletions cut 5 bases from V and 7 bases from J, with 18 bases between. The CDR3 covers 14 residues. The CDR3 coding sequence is TGTGCCAGCAGCCCCGCCGGGACACCAGGGGAGCAGTACTTC. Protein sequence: CASSPAGTPGEQYF.

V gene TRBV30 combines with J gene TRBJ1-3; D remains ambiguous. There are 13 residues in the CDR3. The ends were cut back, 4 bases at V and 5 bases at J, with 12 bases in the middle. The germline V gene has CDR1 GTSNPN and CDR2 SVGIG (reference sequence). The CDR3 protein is CAWTKIGRNTIYF. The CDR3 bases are TGTGCCTGGACCAAGATCGGTCGAAACACCATATATTTT. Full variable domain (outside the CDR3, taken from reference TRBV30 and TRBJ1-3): SQTIHQWPATLVQPVGSPLSLECTVEGTSNPNLYWYRQAAGRGLQLLFYSVGIGQISSEVPQNLSASRPQDRQFILSSKKLLLSDSGFYLCAWTKIGRNTIYFGEGSWLTVV.

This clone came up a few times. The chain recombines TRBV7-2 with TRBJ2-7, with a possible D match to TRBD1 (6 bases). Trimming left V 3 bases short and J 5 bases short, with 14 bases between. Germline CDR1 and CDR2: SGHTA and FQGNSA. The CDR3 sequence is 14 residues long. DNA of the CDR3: TGTGCCAGCAGCTTTACAGGGTTGAGTCACGAGCAGTACGTC. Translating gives CASSFTGLSHEQYV.

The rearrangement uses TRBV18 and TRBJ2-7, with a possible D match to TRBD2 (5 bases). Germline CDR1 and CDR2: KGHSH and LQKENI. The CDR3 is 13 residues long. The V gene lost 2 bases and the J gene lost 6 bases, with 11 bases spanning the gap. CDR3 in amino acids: CASSPGIGGEQYF. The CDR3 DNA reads TGTGCCAGCTCACCAGGGATCGGAGGCGAGCAGTACTTC.

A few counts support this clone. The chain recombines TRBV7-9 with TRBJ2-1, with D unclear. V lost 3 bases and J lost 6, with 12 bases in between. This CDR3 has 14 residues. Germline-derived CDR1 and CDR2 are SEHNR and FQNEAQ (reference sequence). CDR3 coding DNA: TGTGCCAGCAGCTTTAGTTCACTCGGCAATGAGCAGTTCTTC. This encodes CASSFSSLGNEQFF.

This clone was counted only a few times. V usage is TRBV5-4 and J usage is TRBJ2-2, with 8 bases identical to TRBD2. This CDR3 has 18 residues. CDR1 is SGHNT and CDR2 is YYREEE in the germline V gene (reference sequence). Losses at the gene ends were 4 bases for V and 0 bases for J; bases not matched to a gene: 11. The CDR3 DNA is TGTGCCAGCAGCCGTACGAAGGTAGCGGGGTCGAACACCGGGGAGCTGTTTTTT. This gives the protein CASSRTKVAGSNTGELFF.

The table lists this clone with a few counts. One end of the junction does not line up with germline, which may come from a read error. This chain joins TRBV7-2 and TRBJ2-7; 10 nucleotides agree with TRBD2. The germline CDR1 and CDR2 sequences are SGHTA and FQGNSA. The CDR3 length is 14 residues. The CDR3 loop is CASSLAGDAYEQYF. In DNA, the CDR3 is TGTGCCAGCAGCCTAGCGGGAGACGCCTACGAGCAGTACTTC.

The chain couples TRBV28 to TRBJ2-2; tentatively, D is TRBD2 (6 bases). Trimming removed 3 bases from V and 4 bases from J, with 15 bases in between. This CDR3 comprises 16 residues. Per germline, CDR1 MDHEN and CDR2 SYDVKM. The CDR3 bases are TGTGCCAGCAGTTTTCATGGCGGGACGGGCACCGGGGAGCTGTTTTTT. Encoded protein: CASSFHGGTGTGELFF.

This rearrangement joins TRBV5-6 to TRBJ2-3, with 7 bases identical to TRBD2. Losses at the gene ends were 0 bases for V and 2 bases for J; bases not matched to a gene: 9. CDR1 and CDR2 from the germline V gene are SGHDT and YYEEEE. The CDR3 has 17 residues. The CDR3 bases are TGTGCCAGCAGCTTGGCCTTACTAGCGAGGTCCACAGATACGCAGTATTTT. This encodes CASSLALLARSTDTQYF.

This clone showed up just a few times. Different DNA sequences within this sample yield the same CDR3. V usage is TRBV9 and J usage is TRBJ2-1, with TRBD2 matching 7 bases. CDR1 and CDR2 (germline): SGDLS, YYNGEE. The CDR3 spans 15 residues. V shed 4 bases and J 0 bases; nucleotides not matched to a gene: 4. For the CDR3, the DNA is TGTGCCAGCAGCCGCGGGGGAAGCTCCTACAATGAGCAGTTCTTC. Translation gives CASSRGGSSYNEQFF.

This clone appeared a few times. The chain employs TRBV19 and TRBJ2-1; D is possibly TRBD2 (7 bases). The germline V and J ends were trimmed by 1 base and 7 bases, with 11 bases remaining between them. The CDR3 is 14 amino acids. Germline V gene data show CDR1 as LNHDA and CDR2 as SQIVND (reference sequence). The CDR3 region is CASSIGGRGNEQFF. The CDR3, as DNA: TGTGCCAGTAGTATAGGGGGGAGGGGGAATGAGCAGTTCTTC.

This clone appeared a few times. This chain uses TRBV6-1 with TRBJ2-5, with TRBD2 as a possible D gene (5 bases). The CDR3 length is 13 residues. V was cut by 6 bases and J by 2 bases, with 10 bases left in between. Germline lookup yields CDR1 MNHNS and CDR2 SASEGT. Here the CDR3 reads CASRWTPQETQYF. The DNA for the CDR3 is TGTGCCAGCAGGTGGACTCCTCAAGAGACCCAGTACTTC.

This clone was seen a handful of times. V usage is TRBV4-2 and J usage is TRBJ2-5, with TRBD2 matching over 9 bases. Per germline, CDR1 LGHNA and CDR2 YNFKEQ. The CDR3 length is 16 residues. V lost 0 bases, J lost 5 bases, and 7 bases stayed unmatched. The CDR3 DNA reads TGTGCCAGCAGCCAAGATCTACTAGCGGGTAGGGAGACCCAGTACTTC. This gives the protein CASSQDLLAGRETQYF.

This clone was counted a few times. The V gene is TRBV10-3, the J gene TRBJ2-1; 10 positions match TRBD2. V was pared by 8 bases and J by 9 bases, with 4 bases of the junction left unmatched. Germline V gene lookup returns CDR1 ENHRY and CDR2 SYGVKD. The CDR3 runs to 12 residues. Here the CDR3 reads CAIGLADGEQFF. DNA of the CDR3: TGTGCCATCGGACTAGCGGACGGTGAGCAGTTCTTC.

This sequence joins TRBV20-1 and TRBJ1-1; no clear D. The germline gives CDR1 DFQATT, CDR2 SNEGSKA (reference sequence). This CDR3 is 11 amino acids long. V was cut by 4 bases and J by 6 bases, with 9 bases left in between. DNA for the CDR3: TGCAGTGCTACCCCCAGGTCTGAAGCTTTCTTT. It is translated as CSATPRSEAFF.

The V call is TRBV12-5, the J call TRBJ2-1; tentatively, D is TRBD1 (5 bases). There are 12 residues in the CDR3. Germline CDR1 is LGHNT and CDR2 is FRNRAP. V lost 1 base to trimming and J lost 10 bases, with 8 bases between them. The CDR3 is CASGLGQYEQFF. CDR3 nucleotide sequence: TGTGCTAGTGGTTTGGGACAGTACGAGCAGTTCTTC.

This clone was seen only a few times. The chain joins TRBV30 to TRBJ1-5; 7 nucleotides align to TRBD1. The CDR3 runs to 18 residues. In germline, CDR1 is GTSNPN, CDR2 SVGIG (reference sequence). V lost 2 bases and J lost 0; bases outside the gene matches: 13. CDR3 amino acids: CAWSSPGQSSYSNQPQHF. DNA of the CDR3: TGTGCCTGGAGTTCACCGGGACAGTCGTCTTATAGCAATCAGCCCCAGCATTTT.

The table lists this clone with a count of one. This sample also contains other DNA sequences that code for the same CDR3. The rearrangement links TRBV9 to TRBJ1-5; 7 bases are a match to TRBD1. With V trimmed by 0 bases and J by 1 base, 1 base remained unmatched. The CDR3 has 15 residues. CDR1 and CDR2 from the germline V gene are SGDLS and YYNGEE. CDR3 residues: CASSVGTGSNQPQHF. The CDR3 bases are TGTGCCAGCAGCGTAGGGACAGGCAGCAATCAGCCCCAGCATTTT.

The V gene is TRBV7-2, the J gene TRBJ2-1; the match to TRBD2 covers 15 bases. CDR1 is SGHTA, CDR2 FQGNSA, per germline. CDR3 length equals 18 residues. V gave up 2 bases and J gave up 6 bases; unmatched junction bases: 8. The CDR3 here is CASSLLGPGLAGGNEQFF. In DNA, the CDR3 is TGTGCCAGCAGCTTACTTGGGCCGGGACTAGCGGGAGGCAATGAGCAGTTCTTC.

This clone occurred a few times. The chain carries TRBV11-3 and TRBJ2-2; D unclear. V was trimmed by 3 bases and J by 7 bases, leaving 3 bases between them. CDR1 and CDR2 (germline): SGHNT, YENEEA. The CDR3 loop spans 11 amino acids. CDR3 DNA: TGTGCCAGCAGCTTTTACGGGGAGCTGTTTTTT. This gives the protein CASSFYGELFF.

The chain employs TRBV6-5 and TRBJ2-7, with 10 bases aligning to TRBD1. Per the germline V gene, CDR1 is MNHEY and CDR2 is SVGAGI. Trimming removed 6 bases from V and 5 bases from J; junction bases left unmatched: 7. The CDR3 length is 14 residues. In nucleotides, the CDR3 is TGTGCCAGCAGCCCGACAGGGGGCTGGAACGAGCAGTACTTC. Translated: CASSPTGGWNEQYF.

CDR3 protein: CASSFYNTGELFF. CDR3 nucleotide sequence: TGTGCCAGCAGTTTCTATAACACCGGGGAGCTGTTTTTT. The chain couples TRBV28 to TRBJ2-2; D is ambiguous. CDR3 length: 13 residues. CDR1 is MDHEN, CDR2 SYDVKM, per germline. V was trimmed by 3 bases and J by 2 bases, leaving 4 bases between them.

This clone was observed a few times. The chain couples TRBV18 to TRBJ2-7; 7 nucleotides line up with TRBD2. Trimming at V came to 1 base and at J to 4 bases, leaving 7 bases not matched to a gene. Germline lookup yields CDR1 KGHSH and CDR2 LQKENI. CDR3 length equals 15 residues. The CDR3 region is CASSPQAGVGYEQYF. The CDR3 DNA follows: TGTGCCAGCTCACCACAGGCGGGAGTCGGGTACGAGCAGTACTTC.

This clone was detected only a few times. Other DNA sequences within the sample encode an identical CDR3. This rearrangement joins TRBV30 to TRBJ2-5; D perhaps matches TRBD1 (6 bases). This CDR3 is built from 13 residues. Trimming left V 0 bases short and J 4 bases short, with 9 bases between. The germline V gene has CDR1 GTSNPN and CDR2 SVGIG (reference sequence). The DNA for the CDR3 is TGTGCCTGGAGTGTACAAGGGGGAGAGACCCAGTACTTC. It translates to CAWSVQGGETQYF. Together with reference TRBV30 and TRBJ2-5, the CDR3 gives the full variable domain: SQTIHQWPATLVQPVGSPLSLECTVEGTSNPNLYWYRQAAGRGLQLLFYSVGIGQISSEVPQNLSASRPQDRQFILSSKKLLLSDSGFYLCAWSVQGGETQYFGPGTRLLVL.

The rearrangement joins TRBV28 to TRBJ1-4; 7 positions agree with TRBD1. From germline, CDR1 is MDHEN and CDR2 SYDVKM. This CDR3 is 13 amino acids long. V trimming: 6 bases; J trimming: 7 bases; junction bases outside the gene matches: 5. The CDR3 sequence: CASSFGTVEKLFF. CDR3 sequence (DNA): TGTGCCAGCAGCTTTGGGACAGTTGAAAAACTGTTTTTT.

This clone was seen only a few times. The CDR3, as DNA: TGTGCCAGCAGCGTAGGTTGGACAGCGGGAGGGCCGCAGGAGACCCAGTACTTC. Encoded protein: CASSVGWTAGGPQETQYF. The chain links TRBV9 to TRBJ2-5; 10 nucleotides align to TRBD2. This CDR3 is 18 amino acids long. In germline, CDR1 is SGDLS, CDR2 YYNGEE. After removal of 0 bases from V and 5 bases from J, the junction contained 13 bases not matched to a gene.